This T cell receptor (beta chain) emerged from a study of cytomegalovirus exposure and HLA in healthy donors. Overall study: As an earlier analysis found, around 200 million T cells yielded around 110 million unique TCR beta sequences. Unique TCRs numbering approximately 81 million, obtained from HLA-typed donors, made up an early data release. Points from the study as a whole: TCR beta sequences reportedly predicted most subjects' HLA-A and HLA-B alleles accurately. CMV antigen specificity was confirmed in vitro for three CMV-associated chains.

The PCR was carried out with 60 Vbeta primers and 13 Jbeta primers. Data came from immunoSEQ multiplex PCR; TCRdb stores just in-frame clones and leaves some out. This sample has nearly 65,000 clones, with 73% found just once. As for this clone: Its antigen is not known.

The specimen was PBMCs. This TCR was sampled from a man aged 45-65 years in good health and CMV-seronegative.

The CDR3 spells CASQAANTGELFF. CDR3 nucleotide sequence: TGTGCCAGCCAGGCAGCTAACACCGGGGAGCTGTTTTTT. The chain recombines TRBV7-3 with TRBJ2-2; D remains unclear. V was clipped by 8 bases and J by 2 bases, with 9 bases between them. The germline V gene encodes CDR1 SGHTA and CDR2 FQGTGA. This CDR3 region has 13 residues.